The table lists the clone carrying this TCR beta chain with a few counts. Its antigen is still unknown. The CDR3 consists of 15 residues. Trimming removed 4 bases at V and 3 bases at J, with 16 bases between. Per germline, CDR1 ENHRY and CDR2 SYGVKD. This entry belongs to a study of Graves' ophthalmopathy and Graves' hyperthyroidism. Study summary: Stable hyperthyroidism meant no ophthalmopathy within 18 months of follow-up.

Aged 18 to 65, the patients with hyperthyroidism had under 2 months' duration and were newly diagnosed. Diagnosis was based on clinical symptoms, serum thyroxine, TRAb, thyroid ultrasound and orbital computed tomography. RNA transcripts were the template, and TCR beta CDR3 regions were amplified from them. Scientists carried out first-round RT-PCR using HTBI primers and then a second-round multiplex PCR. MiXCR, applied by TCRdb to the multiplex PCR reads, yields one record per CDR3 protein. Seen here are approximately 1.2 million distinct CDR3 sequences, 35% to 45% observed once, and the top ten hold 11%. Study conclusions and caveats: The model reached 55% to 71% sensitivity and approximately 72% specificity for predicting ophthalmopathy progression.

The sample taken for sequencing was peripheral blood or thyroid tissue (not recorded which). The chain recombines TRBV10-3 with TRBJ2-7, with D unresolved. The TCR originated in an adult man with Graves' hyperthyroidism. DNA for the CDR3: TGTGCCATCAGTGTAATCAAGTCAGTTGGCTACGAGCAGTACTTC. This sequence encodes CAISVIKSVGYEQYF.